Each of the 8 T cell receptor beta chains below was sequenced from the same sample in a study of T cells in Graves' hyperthyroidism and ophthalmopathy. RNA transcripts served as the template for amplifying TCR beta CDR3 regions. The HTBI primer set served for first-round RT-PCR of the TCR CDR3. MiXCR was run by TCRdb on the multiplex PCR reads, yielding one entry per CDR3 protein. The profile shows roughly 600,000 distinct CDR3 sequences, approximately 14% of them singletons. Sequencing was carried out using blood. These receptors were obtained from a woman aged 50 to 60 with Graves' ophthalmopathy.

This clonotype was recorded many times. The V gene is TRBV28, the J gene TRBJ1-2; 10 positions agree with TRBD1. The length of the CDR3 is 13 residues. After removal of 6 bases from V and 8 bases from J, the junction contained 6 bases not matched to a gene. Germline CDR1 reads MDHEN; CDR2 reads SYDVKM. The CDR3 sequence: CASRYGTGEGYTF. CDR3 in DNA: TGTGCCAGCAGGTACGGGACAGGGGAAGGCTACACCTTC.

This clonotype was seen repeatedly, ten times or more. The chain combines TRBV3-1 with TRBJ2-7; 8 bases are a match to TRBD1. Trimming cost V 4 bases and J 2 bases; bases outside gene matches: 10. The CDR3 totals 16 residues. Germline V CDR1 and CDR2: LGHDT, YNNKEL (reference sequence). The CDR3 region is CASSPGETGVTYEQYF. DNA for the CDR3: TGTGCCAGCAGCCCGGGTGAGACAGGGGTGACCTACGAGCAGTACTTC.

This chain links TRBV28 with TRBJ1-4; 8 bases are shared with TRBD1. J lost 6 bases, V lost 2 bases, and 2 bases had no gene match. The CDR3 extends over 14 amino acids. Germline CDR1 reads MDHEN; CDR2 reads SYDVKM. The CDR3: CASSLVTGDEKLFF. DNA for the CDR3: TGTGCCAGCAGTTTAGTGACAGGGGATGAAAAACTGTTTTTT.

This clonotype was observed many times. The chain combines TRBV7-3 with TRBJ1-1, with a weak D call TRBD1 (5 bases). Germline loops: CDR1 SGHTA, CDR2 FQGTGA. V dropped 5 bases and J dropped 1 base, with 14 bases sitting between them. The CDR3 sequence is 15 residues long. The CDR3 sequence: CASSPQGGTNTEAFF. The DNA of the CDR3 is TGTGCCAGCAGCCCCCAAGGAGGGACGAACACTGAAGCTTTCTTT.

This clonotype was recorded many times. The J gene is TRBJ2-3, the V gene TRBV7-2, with 7 bases lining up with TRBD2. The CDR3 runs to 15 residues. Per the germline V gene, CDR1 is SGHTA and CDR2 is FQGNSA. The J segment lost 4 bases and the V segment lost 8 bases, leaving 12 bases of the junction unmatched. In nucleotides, the CDR3 is TGTGCCAGCCGGGGGACTGGCGGGAGATCAGATACGCAGTATTTT. Its protein is CASRGTGGRSDTQYF.

This clonotype was counted many times. The chain recombines TRBV5-6 with TRBJ2-7, with D tentatively TRBD2 (6 bases). Deletions cut 4 bases from V and 0 bases from J, with 17 bases between. From germline, CDR1 is SGHDT and CDR2 YYEEEE. The CDR3 contains 16 residues. CDR3 sequence reads: CASSREVSAYSYEQYF. The CDR3, as DNA: TGTGCCAGCAGCAGGGAGGTATCAGCTTACTCCTACGAGCAGTACTTC.

This clonotype was observed many times. The rearrangement uses TRBV28 and TRBJ2-7; D is tentatively TRBD1 or TRBD2 (5 bases each). The ends were cut back, 4 bases at V and 0 bases at J, with 16 bases in the middle. Looked up from germline, CDR1 is MDHEN and CDR2 is SYDVKM. The CDR3 totals 16 residues. The CDR3 DNA is TGTGCCAGCAGTTCTCCCTTACCAGGGAGCTCCTACGAGCAGTACTTC. Its translation is CASSSPLPGSSYEQYF.

This clonotype was counted between two and nine times. The V call is TRBV4-1, the J call TRBJ1-2, with 10 bases aligning to TRBD1. Trimming took 3 bases from V and 4 from J; bases not matched to a gene: 11. The CDR3 spans 17 residues. CDR1 is MGHRA and CDR2 is YSYEKL in the germline V gene. CDR3 amino acids: CASSQKPDRGLVYGYTF. For the CDR3, the DNA is TGCGCCAGCAGCCAGAAACCAGACAGGGGGCTTGTCTATGGCTACACCTTC.